This T cell receptor beta chain was found in a study of blood T cell repertoires in COVID-19. Some clones are missing from TCRdb's copy, which holds only in-frame ones; the method was immunoSEQ multiplex PCR. Seen here are about 360,000 clones, approximately 86% observed once, and the top ten hold just over 7%. Sequenced material: peripheral blood. This clonotype originated in a woman aged 60-75 years with COVID-19, enrolled during active disease.

The CDR3, as DNA: TGTGCCAGCAGTTCAGATAGGGGCCCCGGGGGCTACACCTTC. This sequence encodes CASSSDRGPGGYTF. The chain carries TRBV2 and TRBJ1-2; possibly TRBD1 for D (5 bases). V gave up 5 bases and J gave up 8 bases, with 18 bases separating them. The germline CDR1 and CDR2 sequences are SNHLY and FYNNEI. The CDR3 is made up of 14 amino acids.